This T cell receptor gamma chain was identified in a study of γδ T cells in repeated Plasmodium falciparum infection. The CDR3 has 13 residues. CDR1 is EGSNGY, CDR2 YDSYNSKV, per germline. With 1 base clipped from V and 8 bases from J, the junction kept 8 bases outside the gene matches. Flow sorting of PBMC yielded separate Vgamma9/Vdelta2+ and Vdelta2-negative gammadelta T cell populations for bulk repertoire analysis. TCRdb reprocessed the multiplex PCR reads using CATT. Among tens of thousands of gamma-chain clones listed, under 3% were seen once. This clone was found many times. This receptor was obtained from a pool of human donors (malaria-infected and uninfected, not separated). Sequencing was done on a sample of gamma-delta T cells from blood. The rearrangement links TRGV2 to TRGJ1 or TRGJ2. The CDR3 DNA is TGTGCCACCTGGGACGGTCGGGGGGATAAGAAACTCTTT. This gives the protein CATWDGRGDKKLF.